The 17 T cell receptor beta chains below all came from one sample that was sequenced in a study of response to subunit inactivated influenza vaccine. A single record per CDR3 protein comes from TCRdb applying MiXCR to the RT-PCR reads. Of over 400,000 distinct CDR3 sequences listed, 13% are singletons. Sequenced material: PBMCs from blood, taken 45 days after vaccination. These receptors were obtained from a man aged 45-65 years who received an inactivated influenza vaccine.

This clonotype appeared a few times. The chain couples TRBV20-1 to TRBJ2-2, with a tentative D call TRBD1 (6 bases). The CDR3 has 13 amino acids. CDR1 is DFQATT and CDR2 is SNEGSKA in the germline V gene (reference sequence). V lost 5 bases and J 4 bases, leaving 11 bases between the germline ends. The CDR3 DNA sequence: TGCAGTGCTGTCTCAGGGGTCACCGGGGAGCTGTTTTTT. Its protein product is CSAVSGVTGELFF.

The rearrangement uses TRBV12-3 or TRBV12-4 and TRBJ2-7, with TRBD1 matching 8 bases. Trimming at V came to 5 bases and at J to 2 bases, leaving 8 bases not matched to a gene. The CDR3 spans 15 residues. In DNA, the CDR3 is TGTGCCAGCAGTGAGACAGGGGATAAAGCCTACGAGCAGTACTTC. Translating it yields CASSETGDKAYEQYF.

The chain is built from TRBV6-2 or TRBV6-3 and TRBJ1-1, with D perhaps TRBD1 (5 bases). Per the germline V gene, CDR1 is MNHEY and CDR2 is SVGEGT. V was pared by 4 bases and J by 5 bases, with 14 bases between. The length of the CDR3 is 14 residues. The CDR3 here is CASSFGTSATEAFF. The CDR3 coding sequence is TGTGCCAGCAGTTTCGGGACTTCGGCGACTGAAGCTTTCTTT.

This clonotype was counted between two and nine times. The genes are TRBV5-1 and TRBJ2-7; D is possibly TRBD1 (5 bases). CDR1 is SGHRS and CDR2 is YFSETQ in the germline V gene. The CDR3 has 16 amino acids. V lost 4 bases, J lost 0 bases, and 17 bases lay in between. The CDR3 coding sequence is TGCGCCAGCAGCCCCCAACAGGCCGTAAGCTCCTACGAGCAGTACTTC. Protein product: CASSPQQAVSSYEQYF.

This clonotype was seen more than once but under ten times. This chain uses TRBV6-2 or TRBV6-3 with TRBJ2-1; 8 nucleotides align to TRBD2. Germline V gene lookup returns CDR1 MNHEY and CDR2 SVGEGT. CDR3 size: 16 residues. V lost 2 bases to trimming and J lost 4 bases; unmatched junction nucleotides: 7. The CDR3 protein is CASSYEAGGLYNEQFF. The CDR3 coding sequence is TGTGCCAGCAGTTACGAGGCGGGAGGACTTTACAATGAGCAGTTCTTC.

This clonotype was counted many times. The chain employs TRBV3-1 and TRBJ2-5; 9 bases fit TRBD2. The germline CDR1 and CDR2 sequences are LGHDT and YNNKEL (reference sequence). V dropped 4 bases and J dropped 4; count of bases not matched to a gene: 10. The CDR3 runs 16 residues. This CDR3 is CASSPRQKLAGETQYF. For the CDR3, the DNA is TGTGCCAGCAGCCCTCGACAGAAACTAGCGGGAGAGACCCAGTACTTC.

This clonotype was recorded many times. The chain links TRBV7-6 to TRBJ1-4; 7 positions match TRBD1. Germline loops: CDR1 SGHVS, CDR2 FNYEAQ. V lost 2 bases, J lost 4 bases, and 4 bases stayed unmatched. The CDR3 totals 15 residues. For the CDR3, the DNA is TGTGCCAGCAGCTTACCGGGACAGAGTAATGAAAAACTGTTTTTT. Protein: CASSLPGQSNEKLFF.

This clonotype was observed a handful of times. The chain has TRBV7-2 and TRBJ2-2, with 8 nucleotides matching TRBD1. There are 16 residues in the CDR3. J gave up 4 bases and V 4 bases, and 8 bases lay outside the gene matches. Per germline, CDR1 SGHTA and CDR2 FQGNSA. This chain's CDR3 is CASSWRTGRGTGELFF. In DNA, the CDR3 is TGTGCCAGCAGCTGGCGGACAGGGAGAGGCACCGGGGAGCTGTTTTTT.

CDR3 sequence (DNA): TGTGCCAGCAGCTTGAGCGGGGGGGCCTTCGGGGAGCTGTTTTTT. Its protein is CASSLSGGAFGELFF. The chain is built from TRBV7-2 and TRBJ2-2; TRBD2 aligns across 10 bases. The germline gives CDR1 SGHTA, CDR2 FQGNSA. V lost 3 bases, J lost 7 bases, and 5 bases stayed unmatched. CDR3 length: 15 residues.

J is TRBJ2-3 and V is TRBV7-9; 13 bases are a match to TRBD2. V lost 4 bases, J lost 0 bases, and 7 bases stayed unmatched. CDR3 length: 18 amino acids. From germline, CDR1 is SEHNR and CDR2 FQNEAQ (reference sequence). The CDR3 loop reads CASSWTSGGTTSTDTQYF. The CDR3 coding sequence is TGTGCCAGCAGCTGGACTAGCGGGGGAACCACTAGCACAGATACGCAGTATTTT. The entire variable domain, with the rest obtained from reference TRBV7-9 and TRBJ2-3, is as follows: DTGVSQNPRHKITKRGQNVTFRCDPISEHNRLYWYRQTLGQGPEFLTYFQNEAQLEKSRLLSDRFSAERPKGSFSTLEIQRTEQGDSAMYLCASSWTSGGTTSTDTQYFGPGTRLTVL.

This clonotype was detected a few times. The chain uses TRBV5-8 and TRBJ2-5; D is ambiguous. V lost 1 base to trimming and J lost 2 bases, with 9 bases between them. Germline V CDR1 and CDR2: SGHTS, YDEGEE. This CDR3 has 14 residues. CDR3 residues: CASSLRQNQETQYF. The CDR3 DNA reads TGTGCCAGCAGCTTGAGGCAGAATCAAGAGACCCAGTACTTC. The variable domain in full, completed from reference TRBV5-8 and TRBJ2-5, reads EAGVTQSPTHLIKTRGQQATLRCSPISGHTSVYWYQQALGLGLQFLLWYDEGEERNRGNFPPRFSGRQFPNYSSELNVNALELEDSALYLCASSLRQNQETQYFGPGTRLLVL.

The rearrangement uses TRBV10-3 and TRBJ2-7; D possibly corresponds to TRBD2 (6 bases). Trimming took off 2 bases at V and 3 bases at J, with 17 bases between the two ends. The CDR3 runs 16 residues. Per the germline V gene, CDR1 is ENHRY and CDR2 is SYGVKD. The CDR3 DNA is TGTGCCATCAGTGAGATAAGGGACTTCCCCCACTACGAGCAGTACTTC. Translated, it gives CAISEIRDFPHYEQYF.

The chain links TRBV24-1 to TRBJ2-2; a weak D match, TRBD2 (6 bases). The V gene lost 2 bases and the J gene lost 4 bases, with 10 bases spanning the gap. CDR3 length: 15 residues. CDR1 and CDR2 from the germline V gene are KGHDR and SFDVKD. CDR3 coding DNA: TGTGCCACCAGTGATTACGGGGGAAGCACCGGGGAGCTGTTTTTT. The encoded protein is CATSDYGGSTGELFF.

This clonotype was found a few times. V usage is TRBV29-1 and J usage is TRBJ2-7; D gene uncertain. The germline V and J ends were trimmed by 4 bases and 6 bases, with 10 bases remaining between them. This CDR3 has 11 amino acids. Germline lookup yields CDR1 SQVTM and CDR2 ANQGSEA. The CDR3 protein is CSVGFGSEQYF. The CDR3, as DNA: TGCAGCGTTGGATTTGGAAGCGAGCAGTACTTC.

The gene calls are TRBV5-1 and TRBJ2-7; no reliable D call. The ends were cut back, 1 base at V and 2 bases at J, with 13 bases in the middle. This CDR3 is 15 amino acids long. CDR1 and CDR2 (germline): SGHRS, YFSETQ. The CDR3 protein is CASSLSGVNAYEQYF. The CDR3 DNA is TGCGCCAGCAGCTTGTCCGGAGTCAACGCCTACGAGCAGTACTTC.

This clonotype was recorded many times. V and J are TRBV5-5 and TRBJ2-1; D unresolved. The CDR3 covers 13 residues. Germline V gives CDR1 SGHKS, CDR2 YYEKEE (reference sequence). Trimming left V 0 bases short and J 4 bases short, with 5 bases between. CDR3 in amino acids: CASSLALYNEQFF. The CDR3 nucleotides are TGTGCCAGCAGCTTGGCCTTGTACAATGAGCAGTTCTTC. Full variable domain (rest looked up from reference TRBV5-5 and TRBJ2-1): DAGVTQSPTHLIKTRGQQVTLRCSPISGHKSVSWYQQVLGQGPQFIFQYYEKEERGRGNFPDRFSARQFPNYSSELNVNALLLGDSALYLCASSLALYNEQFFGPGTRLTVL.

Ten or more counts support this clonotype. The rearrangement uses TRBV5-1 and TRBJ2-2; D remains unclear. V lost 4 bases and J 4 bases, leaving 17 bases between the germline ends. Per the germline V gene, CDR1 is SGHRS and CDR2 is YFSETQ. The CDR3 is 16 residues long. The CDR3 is CASSLYSDTLTGELFF. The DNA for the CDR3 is TGCGCCAGCAGCCTCTACTCCGACACCCTCACCGGGGAGCTGTTTTTT. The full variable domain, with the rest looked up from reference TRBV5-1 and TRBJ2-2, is KAGVTQTPRYLIKTRGQQVTLSCSPISGHRSVSWYQQTPGQGLQFLFEYFSETQRNKGNFPGRFSGRQFSNSRSEMNVSTLELGDSALYLCASSLYSDTLTGELFFGEGSRLTVL.